This T cell receptor (beta chain) was documented in a study of blood T cell repertoires in COVID-19 (dated by TCRdb to 2020 to 2021). At the level of the whole study: Collaborator samples came from the United States, Italy and Spain and covered acute and convalescent phases of COVID-19. Samples were obtained from the ongoing ImmuneRACE study (first 160 participants) and from over a thousand subjects provided by 6 global collaborators. Where available, HLA class I and class II types were taken from metadata supplied by the sample provider and were not determined by assay-based typing. A de-identified subject ID, COVID-19 status, age in years and sex were almost always included in the sample metadata. The prospective study material was composed of cDNA or gDNA derived from T cells, B-cell-depleted T cells, or PBMCs. Deeply sampled blood TCRbeta repertoires from subjects exposed to, actively infected with, or recovered from COVID-19 were included in the dataset. The repertoires were released in a freely available public database intended as a resource for research on the immune response to SARS-CoV-2.

TCRbeta CDR3 regions were amplified from genomic DNA by means of the immunoSEQ Assay, a bias-controlled multiplex PCR. As for the original processing: Within the assay, amplification of reference gene primers was used to estimate how many nucleated cells each sample contained. To quantify the absolute abundance of each unique TCRbeta CDR3 rearrangement, sequence reads were collapsed and filtered. For each sample, productive Simpson clonality was calculated as the square root of Simpson's diversity index across productive rearrangements. TCRdb stores this immuneACCESS table with in-frame sequences only. Part of the clones is absent; in the studies checked, under half of the shortfall reflects unresolved V genes, and no reason is known for the rest. That table is the source of V, J and clone size, and D and trimming were worked out from the DNA. A total of about 190,000 clones appear in this sample, 88% of them only once. The biggest ten clones account for about 4.4% of the sample.

The CDR3 sequence holds 15 residues, the cysteine and phenylalanine included. Just the 45-base CDR3 DNA is kept, in frame starting at base 1. V is pruned by 1 base and J by 6 bases, leaving 4 bases of the junction without a gene match. From a lookup of the germline V gene (reference sequence), CDR1 and CDR2 are LGHDT and YNNKEL. Worth noting for this clone: Which antigen it targets is not known. No base quality values were provided; no much bigger clone lies one nucleotide off.

Here is what the overall study found, with its caveats: The amount of clinical and demographic metadata varied by source and participant and was provided uncurated.

The collaborating institutions used their own protocols to collect whole blood in K2EDTA tubes. Collaborator samples were shipped for TCRbeta analysis as frozen whole blood, isolated PBMCs, or DNA extracted from either sample type. The sample comprised peripheral blood. The V gene is TRBV3-1 (or the pseudogene TRBV3-2) and the J gene is TRBJ2-2, with 8 bases matching TRBD2. The origin of this receptor is a human donor in a cohort sampled during active COVID-19. The CDR3 amino acid sequence is: CASSQGTSRAGELFF. The DNA is TGTGCCAGCAGCCAAGGGACTAGCAGGGCCGGGGAGCTGTTTTTT.